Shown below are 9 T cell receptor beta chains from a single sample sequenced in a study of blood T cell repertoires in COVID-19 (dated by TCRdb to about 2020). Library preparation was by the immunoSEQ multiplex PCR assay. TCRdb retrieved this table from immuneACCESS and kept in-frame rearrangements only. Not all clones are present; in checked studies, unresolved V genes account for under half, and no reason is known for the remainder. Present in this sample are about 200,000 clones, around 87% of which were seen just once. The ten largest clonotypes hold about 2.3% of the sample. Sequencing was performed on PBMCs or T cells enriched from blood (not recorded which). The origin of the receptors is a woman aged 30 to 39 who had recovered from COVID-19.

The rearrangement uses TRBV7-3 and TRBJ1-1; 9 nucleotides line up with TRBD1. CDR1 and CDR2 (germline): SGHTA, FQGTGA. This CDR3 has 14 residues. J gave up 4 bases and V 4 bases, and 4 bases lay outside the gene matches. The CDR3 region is CASSSSTGGTEAFF. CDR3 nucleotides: TGTGCCAGCAGCTCTTCGACAGGGGGCACTGAAGCTTTCTTT.

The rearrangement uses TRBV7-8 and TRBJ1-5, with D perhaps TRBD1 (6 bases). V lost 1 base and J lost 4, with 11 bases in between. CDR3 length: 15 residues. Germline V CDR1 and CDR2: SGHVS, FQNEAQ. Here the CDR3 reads CASSLGTALNQPQHF. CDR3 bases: TGTGCCAGCAGCTTAGGGACAGCACTAAATCAGCCCCAGCATTTT.

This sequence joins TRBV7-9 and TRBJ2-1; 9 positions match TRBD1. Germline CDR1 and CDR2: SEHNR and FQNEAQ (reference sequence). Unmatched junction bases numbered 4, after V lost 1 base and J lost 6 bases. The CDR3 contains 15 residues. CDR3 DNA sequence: TGTGCCAGCAGCTTAGTGGGGACAGGGATCAATGAGCAGTTCTTC. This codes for CASSLVGTGINEQFF.

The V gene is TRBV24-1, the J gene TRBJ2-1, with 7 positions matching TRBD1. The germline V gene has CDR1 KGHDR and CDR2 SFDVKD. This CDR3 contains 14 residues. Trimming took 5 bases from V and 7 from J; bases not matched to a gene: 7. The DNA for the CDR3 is TGTGCCACCAGTGCTCCAGGGGGTTGGAATGAGCAGTTCTTC. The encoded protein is CATSAPGGWNEQFF.

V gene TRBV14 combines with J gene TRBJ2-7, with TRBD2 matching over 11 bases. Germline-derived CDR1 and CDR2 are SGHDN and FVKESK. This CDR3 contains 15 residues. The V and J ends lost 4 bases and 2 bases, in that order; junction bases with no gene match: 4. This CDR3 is CASSRLSGRAYEQYF. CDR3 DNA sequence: TGTGCCAGCAGCCGCCTTAGCGGGAGGGCCTACGAGCAGTACTTC.

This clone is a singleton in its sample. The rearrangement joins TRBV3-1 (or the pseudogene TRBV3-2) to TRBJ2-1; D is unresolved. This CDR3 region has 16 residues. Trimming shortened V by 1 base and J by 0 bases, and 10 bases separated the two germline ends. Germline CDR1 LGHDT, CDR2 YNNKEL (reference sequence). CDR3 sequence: CASSQAGFNSYNEQFF. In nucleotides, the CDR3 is TGTGCCAGCAGCCAAGCGGGTTTTAACTCCTACAATGAGCAGTTCTTC.

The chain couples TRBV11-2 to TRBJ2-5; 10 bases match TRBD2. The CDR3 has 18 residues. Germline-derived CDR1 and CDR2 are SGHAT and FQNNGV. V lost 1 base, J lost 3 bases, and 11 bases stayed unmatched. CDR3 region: CASSLALSGRAGKETQYF. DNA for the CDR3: TGTGCCAGCAGCTTAGCCCTAAGCGGGAGGGCCGGTAAAGAGACCCAGTACTTC.

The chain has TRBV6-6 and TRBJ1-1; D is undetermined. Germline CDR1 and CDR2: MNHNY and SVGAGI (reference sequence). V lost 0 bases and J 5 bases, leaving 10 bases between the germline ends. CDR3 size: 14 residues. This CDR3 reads CASSYSKEGTEAFF. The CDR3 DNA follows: TGTGCCAGCAGTTACTCGAAGGAGGGTACTGAAGCTTTCTTT.

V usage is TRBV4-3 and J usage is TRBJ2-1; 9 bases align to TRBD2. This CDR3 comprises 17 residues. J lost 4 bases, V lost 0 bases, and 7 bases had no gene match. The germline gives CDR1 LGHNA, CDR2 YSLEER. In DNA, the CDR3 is TGCGCCAGCAGCCAAGAAAGTAGCGGGAGATTATACAATGAGCAGTTCTTC. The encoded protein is CASSQESSGRLYNEQFF.